This T cell receptor (beta chain) was documented in a study of T cell responses to AZD1222 COVID-19 vaccine. Looking at the study overall: Pooling covered second doses at about 4 or about 12 weeks.

Generated by immunoSEQ multiplex PCR, the TCRdb table keeps only in-frame clones and is missing some. Of some 36,000 clones in the sample, roughly nine tenths are singletons; the top ten hold approximately 7%. Study results and limitations: Spike-specific TCR breadth and depth were elevated following two AZD1222 doses.

CDR1 is WNHNN, CDR2 SYGVQD, per germline (reference sequence). The CDR3 sequence is 13 residues long. The germline V and J ends were trimmed by 2 bases and 5 bases, with 10 bases remaining between them. As regards this clone: Its antigen is not known.

This sequence originates from an adult in good health. Sequencing used peripheral blood, obtained on day 0 of AZD1222 vaccination. The chain carries TRBV10-1 and TRBJ2-7; D call uncertain. CDR3 in amino acids: CASSEQGMNEQYF. The CDR3 DNA follows: TGCGCCAGCAGTGAGCAAGGGATGAACGAGCAGTACTTC.